Following are 2 T cell receptor beta chains from one sample sequenced in a study of tumor-infiltrating lymphocytes in primary liver carcinoma. The researchers obtained blood RNA from unsorted whole blood and also extracted germline DNA. The template, about 540 ng total RNA, yielded TCR beta cDNA made with a constant-region primer. Libraries covering TCR beta were generated through three nested multiplex PCR rounds (using a slightly modified ARM-PCR). It was with TRBV1-TRBV30 forward primers and a C-beta reverse primer that the first two PCR rounds were run, at around 11 cycles each. A single record per CDR3 protein comes from TCRdb applying MiXCR to the multiplex PCR reads. The sample has about 310,000 distinct CDR3 sequences; 60% to 80% are singletons. Material: peripheral blood. Every receptor here comes from a man in his forties with primary liver carcinoma and hepatitis B virus infection.

The J gene is TRBJ2-5, the V gene TRBV19; no clear D. Trimming stripped 5 bases from V and 5 bases from J, with 18 bases between. This CDR3 region has 15 residues. Germline V lookup: CDR1 LNHDA, CDR2 SQIVND (reference sequence). The CDR3 region is CASSSPGATTETQYF. In DNA form, the CDR3 reads TGTGCCAGTAGTTCCCCGGGCGCAACAACGGAGACCCAGTACTTC. The full variable domain, completed using reference TRBV19 and TRBJ2-5, is DGGITQSPKYLFRKEGQNVTLSCEQNLNHDAMYWYRQDPGQGLRLIYYSQIVNDFQKGDIAEGYSVSREKKESFPLTVTSAQKNPTAFYLCASSSPGATTETQYFGPGTRLLVL.

About this clonotype itself: Mismatch with germline at one junction end may stem from a read error. The chain links TRBV11-1 to TRBJ2-1, with D tentatively TRBD2 (6 bases). This CDR3 has 15 residues. Germline CDR1 reads SGHAT; CDR2 reads FQDESV (reference sequence). The CDR3 spells CASSHSGRADNERFF. The CDR3 coding sequence is TGTGCCAGCAGCCATAGCGGTAGGGCCGACAATGAGCGGTTCTTC.